This TCR beta chain was recovered during a study of beta chain features in type 1 diabetes. V shed 4 bases and J 2 bases; nucleotides not matched to a gene: 3. The CDR3 spans 15 residues. Germline CDR1 is MDHEN and CDR2 is SYDVKM. Study-wide findings and caveats: Researchers reported that naive, central memory and Treg TCRB repertoires appeared more similar in patients than in healthy donors. HLA effects on TCRB rearrangement stayed unresolved here. Within each of all four CD4+ subsets, Type 1 diabetes patients had TCRB CDR3s that were moderately but significantly shorter.

This clone showed up just a few times. The antigen is unknown. Reverse transcribing all isolated RNA meant expressed TCRB transcripts were sequenced. Profiling relied on immunoSEQ multiplex PCR, and the TCRdb table lists in-frame clones only, not all of them. The sample lists roughly 730,000 clones, roughly an eighth occurring once. This chain joins TRBV28 and TRBJ2-3; 10 nucleotides line up with TRBD2. Sample: naive CD4+ T cells from blood. This sequence originates from a man aged 18 to 35 with type 1 diabetes. The CDR3 DNA reads as TGTGCCAGCAGTTGGACTAGCGGTCCCACAGATACGCAGTATTTT. Translated, it gives CASSWTSGPTDTQYF.